The TCR beta chain under discussion was sequenced for a study of blood T cell repertoires in COVID-19. Produced via immunoSEQ multiplex PCR; TCRdb's table is partial and in-frame only. Here the sample spans 100,000 to 150,000 clones, more than 75% being singletons. The germline V and J ends were trimmed by 3 bases and 4 bases, with 7 bases remaining between them. Germline CDR1 reads SQVTM; CDR2 reads ANQGSEA. This CDR3 comprises 12 residues. V and J are TRBV29-1 and TRBJ1-3; D not resolved. This clonotype was obtained from a woman in her sixties or seventies with acute or convalescent COVID-19. Sequencing was carried out using peripheral blood. The chain's CDR3 is CSVDPGGNTIYF. CDR3 DNA: TGCAGCGTTGATCCGGGAGGAAACACCATATATTTT.